These 2 T cell receptor beta chains originate from one sample sequenced in a study of beta chain features in type 1 diabetes. Sequencing targeted expressed TCRB transcripts, as all isolated RNA had been reverse transcribed. TCRdb's table, derived via immunoSEQ multiplex PCR, lists solely in-frame clones and lacks some. Of some 140,000 clones in the sample, approximately 9.2% were seen once. Sequencing was done on a sample of central memory CD4+ T cells from blood. Receptor source: a man between 18 and 35 years old in good health.

This clone was observed a few times. V gene TRBV5-1 combines with J gene TRBJ2-1; D is ambiguous. There are 16 residues in the CDR3. Germline lookup yields CDR1 SGHRS and CDR2 YFSETQ. V lost 2 bases to trimming and J lost 5 bases, with 17 bases between them. The CDR3 region has the DNA TGCGCCAGCAGCTTTAGAGTAGCCCAAACGGACAATGAGCAGTTCTTC. Its translation: CASSFRVAQTDNEQFF.

The chain combines TRBV30 with TRBJ1-1, with a tentative D call TRBD1 (6 bases). The germline CDR1 and CDR2 sequences are GTSNPN and SVGIG (reference sequence). With 3 bases removed from V and 7 bases from J, the gap between germline ends came to 9 bases. The CDR3 spans 11 residues. CDR3 DNA: TGTGCCTGGAGGACAGGCATTGAAGCTTTCTTT. The encoded protein is CAWRTGIEAFF. Filled out from reference TRBV30 and TRBJ1-1, the complete variable domain reads SQTIHQWPATLVQPVGSPLSLECTVEGTSNPNLYWYRQAAGRGLQLLFYSVGIGQISSEVPQNLSASRPQDRQFILSSKKLLLSDSGFYLCAWRTGIEAFFGQGTRLTVV.